Presented here are 14 T cell receptor beta chains from one specimen sequenced in a study of T-cell reconstitution after alpha-beta-depleted transplantation in children. As it was prepared, the TCRbeta library received unique molecular identifiers. MiXCR was run by TCRdb on the PCR reads, yielding one entry per CDR3 protein. The sample records 750,000 to 950,000 distinct CDR3 sequences, about 16% being singletons. This specimen was PBMCs, mostly from graft donor cells, taken 360 days after TCRalphabeta/CD19-depleted stem cell transplant. These TCRs come from a male patient younger than 18 who had a stem cell transplant for acute lymphoblastic leukemia, so the T cells may come from the graft donor.

This chain connects TRBV18 to TRBJ2-3; D unclear. V dropped 4 bases and J dropped 7 bases, with 12 bases sitting between them. Per the germline V gene, CDR1 is KGHSH and CDR2 is LQKENI. The CDR3 sequence is 13 residues long. Here the CDR3 DNA reads TGTGCCAGCTCACTACCGAGTCAAAATACGCAGTATTTT. Protein product: CASSLPSQNTQYF.

J is TRBJ2-1 and V is TRBV18; perhaps D is TRBD1 or TRBD2 (5 bases each). The CDR3 has 15 residues. V gave up 3 bases and J gave up 0 bases, with 9 bases separating them. CDR1 KGHSH and CDR2 LQKENI come from the germline V gene. This CDR3 is CASSPGTASYNEQFF. The DNA of the CDR3 is TGTGCCAGCTCACCTGGGACGGCCTCCTACAATGAGCAGTTCTTC.

V is TRBV3-1 and J is TRBJ1-1, with D tentatively TRBD1 (6 bases). The CDR3 runs to 16 residues. CDR1 and CDR2 (germline): LGHDT, YNNKEL (reference sequence). The V and J ends lost 2 bases and 6 bases respectively, with 19 bases between them. DNA of the CDR3: TGTGCCAGCAGCCAAAAATGGTTAGGGGGGCTTGCTGAAGCTTTCTTT. It specifies CASSQKWLGGLAEAFF.

Points on this clonotype: Likely a read error: the CDR3 ends without its conserved phenylalanine or tryptophan. The chain carries TRBV15 and TRBJ1-4; D possibly corresponds to TRBD1 (5 bases). Germline-derived CDR1 and CDR2 are LNHNV and YYDKDF (reference sequence). The CDR3 contains 15 residues. With 3 bases removed from V and 2 bases from J, the gap between germline ends came to 10 bases. CDR3 bases: TGTGCCACCAGCAGGGGAGGGGCTACTAATGAAAAACTGTTTTAT. Its protein is CATSRGGATNEKLFY.

The chain uses TRBV7-3 and TRBJ2-3; 9 bases map to TRBD2. With V trimmed by 8 bases and J by 5 bases, 5 bases remained unmatched. This CDR3 comprises 13 residues. Germline CDR1 SGHTA, CDR2 FQGTGA. The CDR3 is CASSQLAGDTQYF. DNA of the CDR3: TGTGCCAGCTCCCAACTAGCGGGAGATACGCAGTATTTT.

This clonotype was found a few times. The rearrangement joins TRBV5-1 to TRBJ2-5, with D possibly being TRBD1 or TRBD2 (5 bases each). The V end lost 4 bases, the J end lost 2 bases, and 12 bases lay between the germline ends. Per the germline V gene, CDR1 is SGHRS and CDR2 is YFSETQ. The CDR3 is 14 amino acids. CDR3 sequence reads: CASSTRGLQETQYF. The CDR3 nucleotides read TGCGCCAGCAGCACGAGGGGCCTTCAAGAGACCCAGTACTTC.

The count of this clonotype is one. The chain couples TRBV18 to TRBJ2-5, with D tentatively TRBD1 (6 bases). The CDR3 is 14 amino acids. The V and J ends lost 3 bases and 1 base respectively, with 9 bases between them. The germline V gene has CDR1 KGHSH and CDR2 LQKENI. The chain's CDR3 is CASSPGHLQETQYF. CDR3 nucleotide sequence: TGTGCCAGCTCACCGGGACACCTCCAAGAGACCCAGTACTTC.

The chain recombines TRBV20-1 with TRBJ2-1; 9 bases fit TRBD2. In germline, CDR1 is DFQATT, CDR2 SNEGSKA (reference sequence). This CDR3 comprises 14 residues. Germline trimming cut 5 bases from V and 6 bases from J; bases unmatched to any gene: 8. The CDR3 DNA reads as TGCAGTGCTCCTTTCAGACTAGCGGTCAATGAGCAGTTCTTC. Protein: CSAPFRLAVNEQFF.

This clonotype came up a few times. The V call is TRBV12-3 or TRBV12-4, the J call TRBJ1-2, with D possibly TRBD1 on 6 matching bases. This CDR3 comprises 13 residues. V was cut by 6 bases and J by 6 bases, with 14 bases left in between. The CDR3 loop is CASSPGGGDGYTF. DNA for the CDR3: TGTGCCAGCAGCCCCGGGGGGGGCGATGGCTACACCTTC.

For the CDR3, the DNA is TGTGCCACCAGCAGAGCCGATGGAGGCTCCTACAATGAGCAGTTCTTC. Amino acids: CATSRADGGSYNEQFF. The chain carries TRBV15 and TRBJ2-1; tentatively, D is TRBD2 (5 bases). Trimming removed 1 base at V and 0 bases at J, with 10 bases between. CDR3 length: 16 amino acids. Germline V lookup: CDR1 LNHNV, CDR2 YYDKDF (reference sequence).

The rearrangement joins TRBV29-1 to TRBJ2-1; tentatively, D is TRBD2 (6 bases). There are 14 residues in the CDR3. Germline V lookup: CDR1 SQVTM, CDR2 ANQGSEA. The V gene lost 4 bases and the J gene lost 3 bases, with 13 bases spanning the gap. The CDR3 region has the DNA TGCAGCGTTGGTTTTTGGGGGGACTACAATGAGCAGTTCTTC. This sequence encodes CSVGFWGDYNEQFF.

This clonotype was observed a handful of times. The chain is built from TRBV20-1 and TRBJ2-1; a possible D gene is TRBD2 (5 bases). Per germline, CDR1 DFQATT and CDR2 SNEGSKA (reference sequence). V was trimmed by 0 bases and J by 6 bases, leaving 18 bases between them. CDR3 length equals 16 residues. The CDR3 protein is CSARDHGSRRVNEQFF. Written as DNA, the CDR3 is TGCAGTGCTAGAGATCATGGCTCCCGGCGGGTCAATGAGCAGTTCTTC.

The genes are TRBV19 and TRBJ2-7; the match to TRBD2 covers 11 bases. Germline-derived CDR1 and CDR2 are LNHDA and SQIVND (reference sequence). The J segment lost 3 bases and the V segment lost 6 bases, leaving 7 bases of the junction unmatched. The CDR3 loop spans 15 amino acids. CDR3 DNA: TGTGCCAGTAGCGACCCCGGGACTAGCGGCTACGAGCAGTACTTC. It yields the protein CASSDPGTSGYEQYF.

There are a few counts of this clonotype. This chain connects TRBV6-2 or TRBV6-3 to TRBJ2-3, with 13 bases matching TRBD2. CDR1 is MNHEY and CDR2 is SVGEGT in the germline V gene. The V segment lost 5 bases and the J segment 1 base; nucleotides outside the gene matches: 9. CDR3 size: 18 residues. CDR3 sequence reads: CASSPFLGLAGGTDTQYF. DNA for the CDR3: TGTGCCAGCAGTCCCTTCCTCGGACTAGCGGGGGGCACAGATACGCAGTATTTT.